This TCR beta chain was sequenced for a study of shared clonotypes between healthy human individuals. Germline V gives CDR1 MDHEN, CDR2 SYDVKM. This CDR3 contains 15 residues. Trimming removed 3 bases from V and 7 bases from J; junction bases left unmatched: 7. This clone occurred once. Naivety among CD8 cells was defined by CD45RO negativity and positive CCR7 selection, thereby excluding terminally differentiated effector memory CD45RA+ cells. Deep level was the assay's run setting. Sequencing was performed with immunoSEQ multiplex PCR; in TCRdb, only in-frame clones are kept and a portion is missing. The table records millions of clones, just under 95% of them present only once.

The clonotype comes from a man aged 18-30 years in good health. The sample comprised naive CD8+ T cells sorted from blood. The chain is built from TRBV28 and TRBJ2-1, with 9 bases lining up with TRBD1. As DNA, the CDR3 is TGTGCCAGCAGTTTGAAACAGGGGGCACCTAATGAGCAGTTCTTC. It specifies CASSLKQGAPNEQFF. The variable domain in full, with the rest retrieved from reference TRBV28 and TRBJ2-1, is DVKVTQSSRYLVKRTGEKVFLECVQDMDHENMFWYRQDPGLGLRLIYFSYDVKMKEKGDIPEGYSVSREKKERFSLILESASTNQTSMYLCASSLKQGAPNEQFFGPGTRLTVL.